These T cell receptor beta chains were read from a single sample in a study of blood T cells in healthy people across ages. A single record per CDR3 protein comes from TCRdb applying MiXCR to the 5' RACE reads. The data hold roughly 730,000 distinct CDR3 sequences, with more than 55% observed a single time. The material sequenced was blood. The receptors here all came from a middle-aged man in good health. CDR3s include the opening cysteine and the closing phenylalanine or tryptophan. Fields, in order: clone size, V gene, D gene, J gene, CDR3 DNA, CDR3 protein. The D gene is left open where the match is weak. Part of the rows lack a size; the others show once, few, many or a class for expanded clones.

clone_size: .
v_call: TRBV20-1
d_call: .
j_call: TRBJ2-3
cdr3_nt: TGCAGTGCCAACGGGCCCACAGATACGCAGTATTTT
cdr3_aa: CSANGPTDTQYF

clone_size: .
v_call: TRBV5-6
d_call: .
j_call: TRBJ2-1
cdr3_nt: TGTGCCAGCGGGGGATACTCCTACAATGAGCAGTTCTTC
cdr3_aa: CASGGYSYNEQFF

clone_size: .
v_call: TRBV9
d_call: .
j_call: TRBJ2-1
cdr3_nt: TGTGCCAGCAGCGTAGGCGGCGGGGTTGGGGTAAATGAGCAGTTCTTC
cdr3_aa: CASSVGGGVGVNEQFF

clone_size: few
v_call: TRBV9
d_call: .
j_call: TRBJ2-6
cdr3_nt: TGTGCCAGCAGCGTAGGACACACCAGCTCTGGGGCCAACGTCCTGACTTTC
cdr3_aa: CASSVGHTSSGANVLTF

clone_size: .
v_call: TRBV30
d_call: .
j_call: TRBJ1-1
cdr3_nt: TGTGCCTGGAGTGGCGACAGGACTGAAGCTTTCTTT
cdr3_aa: CAWSGDRTEAFF

clone_size: .
v_call: TRBV20-1
d_call: TRBD2
j_call: TRBJ2-1
cdr3_nt: TGCAGCTTAGTACCTGGCGGGAGCGGGTCCTACAATGAGCAGTTCTTC
cdr3_aa: CSLVPGGSGSYNEQFF

clone_size: few
v_call: TRBV5-1
d_call: .
j_call: TRBJ2-7
cdr3_nt: TGCGCCAGCAGCTCAAAGCCCCAAGATCTAAACCTACTCTACGAGCAGTACTTC
cdr3_aa: CASSSKPQDLNLLYEQYF

clone_size: .
v_call: TRBV3-1
d_call: .
j_call: TRBJ2-1
cdr3_nt: TGTGCCAGCAGCCAAGAATACGGGACAACTTACAATGAGCAGTTCTTC
cdr3_aa: CASSQEYGTTYNEQFF

clone_size: few
v_call: TRBV28
d_call: .
j_call: TRBJ1-2
cdr3_nt: TGTGCCAGCACCTCCACCTCTCTCGCCGGGCCGGGGGACTATGGCTACACCTTC
cdr3_aa: CASTSTSLAGPGDYGYTF

clone_size: .
v_call: TRBV20-1
d_call: .
j_call: TRBJ2-5
cdr3_nt: TGCAGTGCGTGGACCGGCATAGCGGAGACCCAGTACTTC
cdr3_aa: CSAWTGIAETQYF

clone_size: .
v_call: TRBV16
d_call: TRBD1
j_call: TRBJ1-5
cdr3_nt: TGTGCCAGCAGCCAATCGTCAGGGGGCCCGGGGCATTTT
cdr3_aa: CASSQSSGGPGHF

clone_size: .
v_call: TRBV9
d_call: .
j_call: TRBJ2-7
cdr3_nt: TGTGCCAGCAGCTGGACTGACAATGAGCAGTACTTC
cdr3_aa: CASSWTDNEQYF

clone_size: .
v_call: TRBV7-2
d_call: TRBD2
j_call: TRBJ2-3
cdr3_nt: TGTGCCAGCAGCAAAGGCGGGGGGGAGGGCACAGATACGCAGTATTTT
cdr3_aa: CASSKGGGEGTDTQYF

clone_size: .
v_call: TRBV27
d_call: TRBD1
j_call: TRBJ2-2
cdr3_nt: TGTGCCAGCAGGGGGACAGGGATAACTGGGGTCGGCACCGGGGAGCTGTTTTTT
cdr3_aa: CASRGTGITGVGTGELFF

clone_size: .
v_call: TRBV20-1
d_call: TRBD2
j_call: TRBJ2-7
cdr3_nt: TGCAGTGCAATCCCTAGCGGGCGGAGCGAGCAGTACTTC
cdr3_aa: CSAIPSGRSEQYF

clone_size: .
v_call: TRBV5-1
d_call: .
j_call: TRBJ2-2
cdr3_nt: TGCGCCAGCAAAGGGGAGATCTCCGGGGAGCTGTTTTTT
cdr3_aa: CASKGEISGELFF

clone_size: few
v_call: TRBV29-1
d_call: .
j_call: TRBJ2-3
cdr3_nt: TGCAGCGCAGTGAAGACGACAGATACGCAGTATTTT
cdr3_aa: CSAVKTTDTQYF

clone_size: .
v_call: TRBV5-4
d_call: TRBD2
j_call: TRBJ2-7
cdr3_nt: TGTGCCAGCAGCATTGGGGTACCGGGACTAGCTGGGGAGCAGTACTTC
cdr3_aa: CASSIGVPGLAGEQYF

clone_size: .
v_call: TRBV6-6
d_call: TRBD1
j_call: TRBJ2-1
cdr3_nt: TGTGCCAGCAGGAGGGACAGGGGGGTCGATGAGCAGTTCTTC
cdr3_aa: CASRRDRGVDEQFF

clone_size: few
v_call: TRBV12-3/TRBV12-4
d_call: TRBD1
j_call: TRBJ1-2
cdr3_nt: TGTGCCAGCAGTCAGGGACAGGGGGACCTCCTCCATGGCTACACCTTC
cdr3_aa: CASSQGQGDLLHGYTF

clone_size: .
v_call: TRBV11-2
d_call: .
j_call: TRBJ2-5
cdr3_nt: TGTGCCAGCAGCTCGACAGGGAGGGTTGAGCAGTACTTC
cdr3_aa: CASSSTGRVEQYF

clone_size: .
v_call: TRBV9
d_call: TRBD2
j_call: TRBJ2-3
cdr3_nt: TGTGCCAGCAGCTTGGGAGCGGGGGGGGAAGATACGCAGTATTTT
cdr3_aa: CASSLGAGGEDTQYF

clone_size: .
v_call: TRBV7-2
d_call: .
j_call: TRBJ2-7
cdr3_nt: TGTGCCAGCAGCTACGCGATCTACGAGCAGTACTTC
cdr3_aa: CASSYAIYEQYF

clone_size: .
v_call: TRBV29-1
d_call: .
j_call: TRBJ2-3
cdr3_nt: TGCAGCGTTAACCCCACGGACCCAGATACGCAGTATTTT
cdr3_aa: CSVNPTDPDTQYF

clone_size: few
v_call: TRBV5-1
d_call: .
j_call: TRBJ2-2
cdr3_nt: TGCGCCAGCAGCTTGGAGGTCTTGGCAAGCACCGGGGAGCTGTTTTTT
cdr3_aa: CASSLEVLASTGELFF

clone_size: .
v_call: TRBV10-3
d_call: TRBD1
j_call: TRBJ1-5
cdr3_nt: TGTGCCATCAGTGGCGGACAGGGGAATCAGCCCCAGCATTTT
cdr3_aa: CAISGGQGNQPQHF

clone_size: .
v_call: TRBV6-1
d_call: TRBD1
j_call: TRBJ1-5
cdr3_nt: TGTGCCAGCACCTTTTCCGGGACAGGGGAGGGGTGGCCCCAGCATTTT
cdr3_aa: CASTFSGTGEGWPQHF

clone_size: .
v_call: TRBV25-1
d_call: .
j_call: TRBJ2-4
cdr3_nt: TGTGCCAGCAGTGAGACCGGGACACTGAACATTCAGTACTTC
cdr3_aa: CASSETGTLNIQYF

clone_size: .
v_call: TRBV5-5
d_call: TRBD2
j_call: TRBJ2-3
cdr3_nt: TGTGCCAGCACCCTGGGACTAGGGATGGTCGATACGCAGTATTTT
cdr3_aa: CASTLGLGMVDTQYF

clone_size: once
v_call: TRBV6-2/TRBV6-3
d_call: .
j_call: TRBJ2-7
cdr3_nt: TGTGCCAGCAGTCCCCGGCCGGGACCGACTTACAATGAGCAGTACTTC
cdr3_aa: CASSPRPGPTYNEQYF

clone_size: few
v_call: TRBV14
d_call: .
j_call: TRBJ2-2
cdr3_nt: TGTGCCAGCAGCCTGCATGATACCTTCTCCGGGGAGCTGTTTTTT
cdr3_aa: CASSLHDTFSGELFF